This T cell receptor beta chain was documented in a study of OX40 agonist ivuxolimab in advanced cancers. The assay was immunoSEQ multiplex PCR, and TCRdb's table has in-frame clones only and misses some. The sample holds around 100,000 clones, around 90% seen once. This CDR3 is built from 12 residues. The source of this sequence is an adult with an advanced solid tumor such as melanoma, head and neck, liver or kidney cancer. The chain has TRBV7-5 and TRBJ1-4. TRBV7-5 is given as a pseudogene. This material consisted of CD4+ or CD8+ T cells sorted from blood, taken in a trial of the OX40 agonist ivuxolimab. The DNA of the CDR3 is TGTGTCAGAGCAACAACTAATGAAAAACTGTTTTTT. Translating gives CVRATTNEKLFF.